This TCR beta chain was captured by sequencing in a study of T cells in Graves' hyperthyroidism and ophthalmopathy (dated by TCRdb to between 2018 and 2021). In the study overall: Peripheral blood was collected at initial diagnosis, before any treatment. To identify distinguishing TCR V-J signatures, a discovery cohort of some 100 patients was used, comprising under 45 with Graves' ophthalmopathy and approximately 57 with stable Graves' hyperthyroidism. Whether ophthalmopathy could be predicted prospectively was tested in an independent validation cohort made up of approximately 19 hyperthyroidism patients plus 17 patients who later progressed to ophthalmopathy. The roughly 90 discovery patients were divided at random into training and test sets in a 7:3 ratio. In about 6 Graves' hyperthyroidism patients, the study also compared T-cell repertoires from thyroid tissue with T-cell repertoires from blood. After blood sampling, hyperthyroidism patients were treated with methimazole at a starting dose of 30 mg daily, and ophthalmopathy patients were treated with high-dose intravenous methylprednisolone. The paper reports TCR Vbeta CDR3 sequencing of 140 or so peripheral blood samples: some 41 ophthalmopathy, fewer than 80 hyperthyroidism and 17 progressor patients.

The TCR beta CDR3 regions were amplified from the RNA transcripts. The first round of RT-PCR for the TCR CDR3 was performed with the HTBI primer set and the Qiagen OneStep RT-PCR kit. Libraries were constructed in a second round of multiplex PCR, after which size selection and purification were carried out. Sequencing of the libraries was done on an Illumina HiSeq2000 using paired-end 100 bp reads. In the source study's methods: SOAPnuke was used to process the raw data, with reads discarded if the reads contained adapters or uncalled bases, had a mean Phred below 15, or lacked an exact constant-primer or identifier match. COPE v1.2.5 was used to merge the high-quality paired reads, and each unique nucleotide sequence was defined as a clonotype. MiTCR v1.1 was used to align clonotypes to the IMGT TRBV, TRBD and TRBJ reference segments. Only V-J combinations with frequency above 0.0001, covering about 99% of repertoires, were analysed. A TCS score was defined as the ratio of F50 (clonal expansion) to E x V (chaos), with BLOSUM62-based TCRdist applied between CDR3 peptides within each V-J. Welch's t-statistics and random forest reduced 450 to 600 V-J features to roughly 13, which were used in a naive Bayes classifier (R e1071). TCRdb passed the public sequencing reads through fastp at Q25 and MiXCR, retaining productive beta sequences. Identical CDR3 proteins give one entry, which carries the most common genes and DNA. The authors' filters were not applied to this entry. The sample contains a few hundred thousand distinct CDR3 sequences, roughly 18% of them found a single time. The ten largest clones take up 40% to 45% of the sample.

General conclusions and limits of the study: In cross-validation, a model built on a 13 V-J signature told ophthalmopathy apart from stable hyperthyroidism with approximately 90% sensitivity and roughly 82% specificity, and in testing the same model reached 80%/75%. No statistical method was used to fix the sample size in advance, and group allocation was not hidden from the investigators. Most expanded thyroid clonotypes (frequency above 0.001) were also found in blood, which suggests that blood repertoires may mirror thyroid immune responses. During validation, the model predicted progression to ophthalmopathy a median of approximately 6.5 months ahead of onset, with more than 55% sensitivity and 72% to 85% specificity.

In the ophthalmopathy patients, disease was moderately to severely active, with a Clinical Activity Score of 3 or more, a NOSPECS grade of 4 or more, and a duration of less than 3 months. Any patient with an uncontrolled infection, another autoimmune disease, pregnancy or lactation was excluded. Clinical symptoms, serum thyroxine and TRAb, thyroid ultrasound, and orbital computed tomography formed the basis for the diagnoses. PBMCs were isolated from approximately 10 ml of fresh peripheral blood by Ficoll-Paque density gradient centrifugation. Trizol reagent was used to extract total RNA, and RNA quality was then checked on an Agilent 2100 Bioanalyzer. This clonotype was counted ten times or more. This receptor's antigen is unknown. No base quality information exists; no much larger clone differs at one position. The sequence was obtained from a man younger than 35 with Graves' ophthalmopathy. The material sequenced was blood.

The DNA is as follows: TGTGCCAGCAGTTCGGGCTTTCAAGCCACGGAGACTGAAGCTTTCTTT. The translation is CASSSGFQATETEAFF. The rearranged chain carries TRBV6-1 and TRBJ1-1, with the D gene too uncertain to name. The CDR3 contains 16 residues, cysteine and phenylalanine counted. Only CDR3 DNA remains: 48 bases, in frame from the first base. Looking up the germline V gene yields CDR1 MNHNS and CDR2 SASEGT. Trimming costs V 5 bases and J 5 bases, and their ends lie 21 bases apart.